Reported below is one T cell receptor beta chain. Its antigen is not identified. TCRdb's copy holds only in-frame clones and misses some; the assay was immunoSEQ multiplex PCR. The table lists more than 70,000 clones, 90% of them singletons. This specimen comes from a study of T cell responses to AZD1222 COVID-19 vaccine. This CDR3 comprises 14 residues. Germline CDR1 and CDR2: PRHDT and FYEKMQ (reference sequence). J gave up 2 bases and V 5 bases, and 5 bases lay outside the gene matches. General study points: Reports say nearly half of spike-specific TCRs go after unmutated variant regions.

The source of this sequence is an adult in good health. The sample in question was peripheral blood, obtained on day 0 of AZD1222 vaccination. V and J are TRBV13 and TRBJ1-2; 7 bases align to TRBD1. CDR3 sequence (DNA): TGTGCCAGCAGCCAAGGGGGCTTGAACTATGGCTACACCTTC. The encoded protein is CASSQGGLNYGYTF. Supplemented by reference TRBV13 and TRBJ1-2, the full variable domain reads AAGVIQSPRHLIKEKRETATLKCYPIPRHDTVYWYQQGPGQDPQFLISFYEKMQSDKGSIPDRFSAQQFSDYHSELNMSSLELGDSALYFCASSQGGLNYGYTFGSGTRLTVV.